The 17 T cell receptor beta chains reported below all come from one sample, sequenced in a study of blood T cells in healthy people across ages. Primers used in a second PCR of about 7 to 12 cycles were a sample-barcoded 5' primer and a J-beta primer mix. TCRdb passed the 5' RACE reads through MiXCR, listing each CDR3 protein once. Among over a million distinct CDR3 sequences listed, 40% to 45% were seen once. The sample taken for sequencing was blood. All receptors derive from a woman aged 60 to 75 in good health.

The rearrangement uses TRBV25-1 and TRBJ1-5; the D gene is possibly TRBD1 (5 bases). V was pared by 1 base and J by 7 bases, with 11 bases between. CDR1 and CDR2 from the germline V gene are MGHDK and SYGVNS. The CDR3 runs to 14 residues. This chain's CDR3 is CASSEWGSGQPQHF. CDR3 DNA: TGTGCCAGCAGTGAATGGGGGTCGGGCCAGCCCCAGCATTTT.

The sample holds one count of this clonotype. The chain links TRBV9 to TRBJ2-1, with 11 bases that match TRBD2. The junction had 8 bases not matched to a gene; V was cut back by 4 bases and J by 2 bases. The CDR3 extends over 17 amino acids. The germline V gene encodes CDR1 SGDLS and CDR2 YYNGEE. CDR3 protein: CASSPTGTSGTYNEQFF. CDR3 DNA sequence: TGTGCCAGCAGCCCAACCGGGACTAGCGGAACCTACAATGAGCAGTTCTTC.

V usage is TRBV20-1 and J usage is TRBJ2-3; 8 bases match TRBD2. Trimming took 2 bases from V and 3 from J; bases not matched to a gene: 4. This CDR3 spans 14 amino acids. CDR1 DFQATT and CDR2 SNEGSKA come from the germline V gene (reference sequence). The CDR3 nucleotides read TGCAGTGCTAGAATAGCGGGACGAACAGATACGCAGTATTTT. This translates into CSARIAGRTDTQYF.

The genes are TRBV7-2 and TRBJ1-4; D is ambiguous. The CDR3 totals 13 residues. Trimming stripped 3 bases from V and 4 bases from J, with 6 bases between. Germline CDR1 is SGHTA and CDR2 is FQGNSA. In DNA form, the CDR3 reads TGTGCCAGCAGCTTCGATGGTAATGAAAAACTGTTTTTT. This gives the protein CASSFDGNEKLFF.

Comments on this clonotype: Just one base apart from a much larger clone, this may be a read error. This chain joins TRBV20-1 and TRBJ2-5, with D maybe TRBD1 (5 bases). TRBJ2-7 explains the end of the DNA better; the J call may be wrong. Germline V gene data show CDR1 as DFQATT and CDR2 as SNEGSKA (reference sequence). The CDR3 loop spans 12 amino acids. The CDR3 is CSASSTGFEQYF. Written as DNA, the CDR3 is TGCAGTGCTAGCTCCACAGGTTTCGAGCAGTACTTC.

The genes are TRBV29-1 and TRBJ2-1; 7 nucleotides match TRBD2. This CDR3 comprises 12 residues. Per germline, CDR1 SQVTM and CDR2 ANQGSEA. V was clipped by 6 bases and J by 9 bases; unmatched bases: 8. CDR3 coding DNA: TGCAGCGTCAAACGAGGGAGGGTTGAGCAGTTCTTC. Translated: CSVKRGRVEQFF.

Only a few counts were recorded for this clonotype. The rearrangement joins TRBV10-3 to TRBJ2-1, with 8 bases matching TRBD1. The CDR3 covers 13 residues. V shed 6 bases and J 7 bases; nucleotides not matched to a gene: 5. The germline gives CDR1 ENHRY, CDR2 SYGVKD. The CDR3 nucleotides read TGTGCCATCAGGGGACAGGTGGGGAATGAGCAGTTCTTC. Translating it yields CAIRGQVGNEQFF.

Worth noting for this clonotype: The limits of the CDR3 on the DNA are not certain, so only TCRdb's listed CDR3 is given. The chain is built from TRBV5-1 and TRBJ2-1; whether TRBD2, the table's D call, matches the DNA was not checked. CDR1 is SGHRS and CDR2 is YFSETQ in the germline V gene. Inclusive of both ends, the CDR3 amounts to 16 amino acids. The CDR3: CASSTSASGRNYEQFF.

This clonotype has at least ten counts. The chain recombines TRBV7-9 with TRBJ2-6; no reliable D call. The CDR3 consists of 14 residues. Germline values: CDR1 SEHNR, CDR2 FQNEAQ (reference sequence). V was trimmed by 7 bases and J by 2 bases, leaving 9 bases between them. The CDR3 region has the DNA TGTGCCAGCAAGGGCTACACTGGGGCCAACGTCCTGACTTTC. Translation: CASKGYTGANVLTF.

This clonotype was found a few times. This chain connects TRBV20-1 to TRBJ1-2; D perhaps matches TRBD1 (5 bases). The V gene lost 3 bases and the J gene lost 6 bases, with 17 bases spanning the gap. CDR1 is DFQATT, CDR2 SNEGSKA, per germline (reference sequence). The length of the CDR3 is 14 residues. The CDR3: CSASEGPARNGYTF. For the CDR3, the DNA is TGCAGTGCTAGTGAGGGGCCCGCGCGTAATGGCTACACCTTC.

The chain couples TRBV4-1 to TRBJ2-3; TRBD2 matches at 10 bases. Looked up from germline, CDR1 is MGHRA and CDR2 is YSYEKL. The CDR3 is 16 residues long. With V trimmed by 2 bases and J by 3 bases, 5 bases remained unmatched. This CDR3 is CASSQPGTSVTDTQYF. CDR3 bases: TGCGCCAGCAGCCAACCCGGGACTAGCGTGACAGATACGCAGTATTTT.

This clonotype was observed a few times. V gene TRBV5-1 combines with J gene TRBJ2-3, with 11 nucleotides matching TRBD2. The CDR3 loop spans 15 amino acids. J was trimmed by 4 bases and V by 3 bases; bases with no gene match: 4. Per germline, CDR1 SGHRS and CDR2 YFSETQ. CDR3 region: CASSSTLAGADTQYF. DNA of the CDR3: TGCGCCAGCAGCTCAACACTAGCGGGAGCAGATACGCAGTATTTT.

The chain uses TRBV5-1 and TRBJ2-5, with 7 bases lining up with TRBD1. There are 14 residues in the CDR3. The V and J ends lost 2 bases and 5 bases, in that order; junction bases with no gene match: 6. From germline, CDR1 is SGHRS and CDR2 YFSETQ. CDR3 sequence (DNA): TGCGCCAGCAGCTTAGGAGACAGGGTTGAGACCCAGTACTTC. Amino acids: CASSLGDRVETQYF.

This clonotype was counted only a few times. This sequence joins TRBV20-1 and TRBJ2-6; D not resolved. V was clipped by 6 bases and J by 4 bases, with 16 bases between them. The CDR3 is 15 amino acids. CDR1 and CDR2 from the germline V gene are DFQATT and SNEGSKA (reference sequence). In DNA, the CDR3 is TGCAGTGCACATCCCTCCAATAGAGGGGCCAACGTCCTGACTTTC. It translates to CSAHPSNRGANVLTF.

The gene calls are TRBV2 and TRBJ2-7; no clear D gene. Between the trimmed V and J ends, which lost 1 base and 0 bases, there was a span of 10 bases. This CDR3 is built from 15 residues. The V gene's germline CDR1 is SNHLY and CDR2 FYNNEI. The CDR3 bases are TGTGCCAGCAGTGAAGTGTCGGGTATCTCCTACGAGCAGTACTTC. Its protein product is CASSEVSGISYEQYF.

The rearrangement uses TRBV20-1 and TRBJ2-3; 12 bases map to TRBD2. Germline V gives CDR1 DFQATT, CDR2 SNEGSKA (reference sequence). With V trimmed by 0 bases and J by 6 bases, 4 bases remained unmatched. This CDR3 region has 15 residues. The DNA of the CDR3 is TGCAGTGCTAGAGATTCTAGCGGGGGGGCGGATACGCAGTATTTT. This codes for CSARDSSGGADTQYF.

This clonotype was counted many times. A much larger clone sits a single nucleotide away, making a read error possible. This CDR3 reads CASSPLLRESHFDEQYF. CDR3 coding DNA: TGTGCCAGCAGCCCTCTTTTGCGGGAGAGTCACTTTGATGAGCAGTACTTC. The V call is TRBV4-2, the J call TRBJ2-5; 7 bases line up with TRBD2. Germline trimming cut 4 bases from V and 11 bases from J; bases unmatched to any gene: 22. Looked up from germline, CDR1 is LGHNA and CDR2 is YNFKEQ. CDR3 length: 17 residues.